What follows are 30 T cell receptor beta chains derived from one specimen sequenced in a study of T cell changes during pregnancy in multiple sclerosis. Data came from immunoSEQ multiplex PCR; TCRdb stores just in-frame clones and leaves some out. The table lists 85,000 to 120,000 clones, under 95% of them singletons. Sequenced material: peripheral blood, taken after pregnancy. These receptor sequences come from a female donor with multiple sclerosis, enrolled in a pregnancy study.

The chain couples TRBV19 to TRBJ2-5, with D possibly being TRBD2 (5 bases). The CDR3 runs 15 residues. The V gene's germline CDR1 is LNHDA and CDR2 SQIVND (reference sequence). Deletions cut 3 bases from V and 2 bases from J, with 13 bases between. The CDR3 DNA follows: TGTGCCAGTAGTATTAGGGCGGGCGGACAAGAGACCCAGTACTTC. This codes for CASSIRAGGQETQYF.

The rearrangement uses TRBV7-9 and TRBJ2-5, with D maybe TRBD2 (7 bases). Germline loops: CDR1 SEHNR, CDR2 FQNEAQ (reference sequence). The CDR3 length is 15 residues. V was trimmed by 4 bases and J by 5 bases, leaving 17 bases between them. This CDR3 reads CASSSLGGRGETQYF. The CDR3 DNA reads TGTGCCAGCAGCTCCCTCGGAGGGAGGGGGGAGACCCAGTACTTC.

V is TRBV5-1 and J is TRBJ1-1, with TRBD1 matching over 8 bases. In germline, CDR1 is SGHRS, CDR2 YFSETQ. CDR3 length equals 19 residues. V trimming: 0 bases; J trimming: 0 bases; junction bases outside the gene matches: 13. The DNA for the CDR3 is TGCGCCAGCAGCTTGGAACGTGAGCAGGGGGCTCCGATGAACACTGAAGCTTTCTTT. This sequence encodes CASSLEREQGAPMNTEAFF. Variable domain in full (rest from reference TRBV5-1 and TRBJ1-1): KAGVTQTPRYLIKTRGQQVTLSCSPISGHRSVSWYQQTPGQGLQFLFEYFSETQRNKGNFPGRFSGRQFSNSRSEMNVSTLELGDSALYLCASSLEREQGAPMNTEAFFGQGTRLTVV.

This CDR3 is CASSFSGNTEAFF. The CDR3 region has the DNA TGTGCCAGCAGCTTCTCGGGGAACACTGAAGCTTTCTTT. This rearrangement joins TRBV5-5 to TRBJ1-1; D gene ambiguous. Germline CDR1 SGHKS, CDR2 YYEKEE (reference sequence). V was pared by 2 bases and J by 1 base, with 6 bases between. The CDR3 spans 13 residues.

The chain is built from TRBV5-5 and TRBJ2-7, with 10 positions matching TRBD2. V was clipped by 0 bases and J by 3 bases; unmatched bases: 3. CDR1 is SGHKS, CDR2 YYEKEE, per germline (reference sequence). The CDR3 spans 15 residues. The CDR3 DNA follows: TGTGCCAGCAGCTTGGAACTAGCGGGATACTACGAGCAGTACTTC. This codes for CASSLELAGYYEQYF. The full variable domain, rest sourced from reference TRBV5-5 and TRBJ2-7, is DAGVTQSPTHLIKTRGQQVTLRCSPISGHKSVSWYQQVLGQGPQFIFQYYEKEERGRGNFPDRFSARQFPNYSSELNVNALLLGDSALYLCASSLELAGYYEQYFGPGTRLTVT.

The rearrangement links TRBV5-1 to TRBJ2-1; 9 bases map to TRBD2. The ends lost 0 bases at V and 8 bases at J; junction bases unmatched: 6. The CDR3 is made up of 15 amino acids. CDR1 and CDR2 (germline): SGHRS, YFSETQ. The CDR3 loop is CASSLDGLAIDEQFF. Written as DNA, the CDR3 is TGCGCCAGCAGCTTGGATGGACTAGCGATTGATGAGCAGTTCTTC.

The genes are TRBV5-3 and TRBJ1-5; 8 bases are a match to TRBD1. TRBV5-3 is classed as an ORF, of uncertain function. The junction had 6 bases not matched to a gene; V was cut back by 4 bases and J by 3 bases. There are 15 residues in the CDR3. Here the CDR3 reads CARSLGQVINQPQHF. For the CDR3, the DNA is TGTGCCAGAAGCCTGGGACAGGTCATCAATCAGCCCCAGCATTTT.

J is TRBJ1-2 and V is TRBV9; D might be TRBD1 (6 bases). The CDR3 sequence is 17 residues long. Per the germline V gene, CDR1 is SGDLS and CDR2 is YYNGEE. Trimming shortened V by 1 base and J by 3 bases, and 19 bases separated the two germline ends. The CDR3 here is CASSVRAGEGGDYGYTF. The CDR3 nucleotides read TGTGCCAGCAGCGTACGGGCGGGAGAGGGGGGCGACTATGGCTACACCTTC.

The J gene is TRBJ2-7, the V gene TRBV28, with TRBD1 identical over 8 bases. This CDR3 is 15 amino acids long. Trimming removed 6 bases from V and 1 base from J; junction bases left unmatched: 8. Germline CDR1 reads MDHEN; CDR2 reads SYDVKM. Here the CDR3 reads CASRHGTGSSYEQYF. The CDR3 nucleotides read TGTGCCAGCAGACACGGGACAGGAAGTTCCTACGAGCAGTACTTC.

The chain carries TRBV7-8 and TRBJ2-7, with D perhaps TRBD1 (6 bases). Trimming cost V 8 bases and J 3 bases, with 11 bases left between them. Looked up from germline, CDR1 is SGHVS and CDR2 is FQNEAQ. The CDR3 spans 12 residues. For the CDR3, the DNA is TGTGCCAGCGCATGGACAGACTACGAGCAGTACTTC. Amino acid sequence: CASAWTDYEQYF. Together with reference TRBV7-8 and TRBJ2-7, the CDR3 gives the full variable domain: GAGVSQSPRYKVAKRGQDVALRCDPISGHVSLFWYQQALGQGPEFLTYFQNEAQLDKSGLPSDRFFAERPEGSVSTLKIQRTQQEDSAVYLCASAWTDYEQYFGPGTRLTVT.

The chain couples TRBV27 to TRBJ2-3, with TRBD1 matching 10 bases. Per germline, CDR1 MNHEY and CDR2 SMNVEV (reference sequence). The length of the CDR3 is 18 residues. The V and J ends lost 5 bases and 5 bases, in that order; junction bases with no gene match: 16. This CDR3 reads CASSTTARTGGMGDTQYF. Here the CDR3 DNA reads TGTGCCAGCAGTACCACGGCTAGGACAGGGGGAATGGGAGATACGCAGTATTTT.

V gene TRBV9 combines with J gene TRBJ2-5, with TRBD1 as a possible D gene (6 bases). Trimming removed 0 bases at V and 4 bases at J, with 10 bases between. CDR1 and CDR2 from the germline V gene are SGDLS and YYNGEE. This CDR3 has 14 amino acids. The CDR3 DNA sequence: TGTGCCAGCAGCGTAGCTCCAGGGGCAGAGACCCAGTACTTC. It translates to CASSVAPGAETQYF.

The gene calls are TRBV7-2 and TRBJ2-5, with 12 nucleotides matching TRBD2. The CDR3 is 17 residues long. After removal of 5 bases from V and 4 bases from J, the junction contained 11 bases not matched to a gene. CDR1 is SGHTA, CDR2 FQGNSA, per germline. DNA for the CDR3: TGTGCCAGCAGCCAGGTGGGAGGACTAGCGGGACTAGAGACCCAGTACTTC. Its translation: CASSQVGGLAGLETQYF.

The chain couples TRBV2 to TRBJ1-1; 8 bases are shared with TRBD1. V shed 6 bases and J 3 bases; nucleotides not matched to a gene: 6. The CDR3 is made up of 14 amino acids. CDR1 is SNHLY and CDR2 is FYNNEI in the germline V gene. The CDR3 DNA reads TGTGCCAGCAGGCCGACAGGGGATCACACTGAAGCTTTCTTT. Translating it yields CASRPTGDHTEAFF.

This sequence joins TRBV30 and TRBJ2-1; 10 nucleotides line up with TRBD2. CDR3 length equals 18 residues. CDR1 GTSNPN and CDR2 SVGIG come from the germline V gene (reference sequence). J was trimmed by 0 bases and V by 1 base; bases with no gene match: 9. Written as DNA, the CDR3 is TGTGCCTGGAGTGGCCTAGCGGGAGAATCCCGCTCCTACAATGAGCAGTTCTTC. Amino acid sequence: CAWSGLAGESRSYNEQFF.

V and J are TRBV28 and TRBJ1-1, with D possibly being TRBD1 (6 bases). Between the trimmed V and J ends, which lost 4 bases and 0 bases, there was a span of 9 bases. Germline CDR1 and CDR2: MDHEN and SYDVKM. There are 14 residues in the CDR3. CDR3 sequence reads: CASSYGQMNTEAFF. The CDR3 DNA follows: TGTGCCAGCAGTTACGGACAGATGAACACTGAAGCTTTCTTT. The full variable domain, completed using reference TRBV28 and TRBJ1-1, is DVKVTQSSRYLVKRTGEKVFLECVQDMDHENMFWYRQDPGLGLRLIYFSYDVKMKEKGDIPEGYSVSREKKERFSLILESASTNQTSMYLCASSYGQMNTEAFFGQGTRLTVV.

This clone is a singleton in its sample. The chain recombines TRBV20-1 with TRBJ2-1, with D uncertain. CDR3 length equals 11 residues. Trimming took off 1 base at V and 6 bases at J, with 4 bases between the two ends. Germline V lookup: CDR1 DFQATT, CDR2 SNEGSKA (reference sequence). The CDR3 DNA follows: TGCAGTGCTAGAGGGCTCAATGAGCAGTTCTTC. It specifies CSARGLNEQFF.

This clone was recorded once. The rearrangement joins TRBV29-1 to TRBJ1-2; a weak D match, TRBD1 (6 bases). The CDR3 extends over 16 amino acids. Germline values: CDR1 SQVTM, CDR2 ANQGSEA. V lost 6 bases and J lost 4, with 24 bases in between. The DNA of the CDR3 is TGCAGCGTCCGCCGTCCCAATACAGGGTTCGGCTATGGCTACACCTTC. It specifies CSVRRPNTGFGYGYTF.

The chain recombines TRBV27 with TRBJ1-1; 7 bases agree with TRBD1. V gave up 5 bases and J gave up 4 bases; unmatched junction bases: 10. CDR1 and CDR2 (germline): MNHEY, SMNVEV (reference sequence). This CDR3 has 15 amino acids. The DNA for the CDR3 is TGTGCCAGCAGTCTCCGGACAGGTGTGAGCACTGAAGCTTTCTTT. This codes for CASSLRTGVSTEAFF.

The DNA for the CDR3 is TGTGCCAGCAGTTTAGGCACCCCAGATCAGCCCCAGCATTTT. Its protein is CASSLGTPDQPQHF. The chain couples TRBV28 to TRBJ1-5, with D uncertain. Germline CDR1 and CDR2: MDHEN and SYDVKM. CDR3 length: 14 residues. V was clipped by 2 bases and J by 5 bases, with 10 bases between them. Supplemented by reference TRBV28 and TRBJ1-5, the full variable domain reads DVKVTQSSRYLVKRTGEKVFLECVQDMDHENMFWYRQDPGLGLRLIYFSYDVKMKEKGDIPEGYSVSREKKERFSLILESASTNQTSMYLCASSLGTPDQPQHFGDGTRLSIL.

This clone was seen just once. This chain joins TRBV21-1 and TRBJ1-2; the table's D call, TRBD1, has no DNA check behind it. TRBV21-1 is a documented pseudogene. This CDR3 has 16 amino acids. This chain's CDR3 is CASSIQTGGLNYGYTF. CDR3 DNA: TGTGCCAGCAGCATTCAGACAGGGGGCCTTAACTATGGCTACACCTTC.

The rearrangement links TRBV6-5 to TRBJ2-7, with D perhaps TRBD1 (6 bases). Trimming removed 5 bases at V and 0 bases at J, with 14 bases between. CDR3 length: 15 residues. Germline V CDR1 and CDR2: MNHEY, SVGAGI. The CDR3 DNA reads TGTGCCAGCAGTCTAGGGGGTTTCGGCTCCTACGAGCAGTACTTC. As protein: CASSLGGFGSYEQYF.

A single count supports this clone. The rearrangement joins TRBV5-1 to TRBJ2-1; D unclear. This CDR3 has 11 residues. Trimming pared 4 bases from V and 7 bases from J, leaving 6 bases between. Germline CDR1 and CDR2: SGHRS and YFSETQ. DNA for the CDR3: TGCGCCAGCAGCCAAACTAATGAGCAGTTCTTC. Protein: CASSQTNEQFF.

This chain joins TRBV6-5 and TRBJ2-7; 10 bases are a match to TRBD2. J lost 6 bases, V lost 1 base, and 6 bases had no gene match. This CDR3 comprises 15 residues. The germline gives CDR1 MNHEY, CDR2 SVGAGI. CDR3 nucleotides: TGTGCCAGCAGTTACTGGGCTAGCGGGAGCCCCGAGCAGTACTTC. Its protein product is CASSYWASGSPEQYF.

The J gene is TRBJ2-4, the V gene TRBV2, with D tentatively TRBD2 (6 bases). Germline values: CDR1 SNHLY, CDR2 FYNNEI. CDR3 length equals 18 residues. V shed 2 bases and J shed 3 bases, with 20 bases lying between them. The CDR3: CASSEIVMERVNKNIQYF. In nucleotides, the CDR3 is TGTGCCAGCAGTGAAATAGTTATGGAGCGGGTTAACAAAAACATTCAGTACTTC.

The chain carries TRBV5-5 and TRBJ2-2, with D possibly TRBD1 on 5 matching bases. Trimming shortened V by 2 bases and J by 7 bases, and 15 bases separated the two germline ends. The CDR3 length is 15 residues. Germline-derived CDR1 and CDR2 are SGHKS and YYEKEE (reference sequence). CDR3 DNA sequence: TGTGCCAGCAGCTTTTCGGACACCAGCCTCGGGGAGCTGTTTTTT. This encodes CASSFSDTSLGELFF.

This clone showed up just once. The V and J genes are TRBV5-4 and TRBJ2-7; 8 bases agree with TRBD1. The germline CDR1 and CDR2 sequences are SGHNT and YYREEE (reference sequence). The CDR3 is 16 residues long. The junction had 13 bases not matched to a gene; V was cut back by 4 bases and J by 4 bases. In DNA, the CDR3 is TGTGCCAGCAGCATGGGGACAGGTGGATCGATTTACGAGCAGTACTTC. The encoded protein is CASSMGTGGSIYEQYF.

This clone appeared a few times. The DNA for the CDR3 is TGTGCCACCGGGGACGGGCCCGGGAGGTGGCCCCAGCATTTT. Translating gives CATGDGPGRWPQHF. The chain couples TRBV6-5 to TRBJ1-5, with D possibly matching TRBD1 (5 bases). Per the germline V gene, CDR1 is MNHEY and CDR2 is SVGAGI. V was cut by 10 bases and J by 9 bases, with 22 bases left in between. This CDR3 region has 14 residues.

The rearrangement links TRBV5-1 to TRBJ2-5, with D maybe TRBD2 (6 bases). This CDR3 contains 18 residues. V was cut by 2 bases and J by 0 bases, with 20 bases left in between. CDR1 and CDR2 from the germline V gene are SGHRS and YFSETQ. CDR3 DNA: TGCGCCAGCAGCTTTCCCGGGACTCCCGAACCAAACCAAGAGACCCAGTACTTC. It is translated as CASSFPGTPEPNQETQYF. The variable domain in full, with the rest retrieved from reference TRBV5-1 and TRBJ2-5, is KAGVTQTPRYLIKTRGQQVTLSCSPISGHRSVSWYQQTPGQGLQFLFEYFSETQRNKGNFPGRFSGRQFSNSRSEMNVSTLELGDSALYLCASSFPGTPEPNQETQYFGPGTRLLVL.

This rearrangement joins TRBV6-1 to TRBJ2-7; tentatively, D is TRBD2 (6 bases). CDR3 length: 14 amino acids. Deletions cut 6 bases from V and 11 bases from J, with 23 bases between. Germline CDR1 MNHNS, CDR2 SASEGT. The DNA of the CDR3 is TGTGCCAGCAGCGCACCGGGACGAGGCCCGGGGGAGTACTTC. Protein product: CASSAPGRGPGEYF.